This T cell receptor (beta chain) appears in the sequencing data of a study of molecular identifiers for immune sequencing clone quantification. Findings of the study overall: Highly expanded clone sizes could be underestimated by identical TCR molecules that share a barcode. Effector cells kept over 99% of their molecules in clones above 20 RNA copies, while naive cells kept under 1% there.

This clonotype was recorded many times. Its antigen is unknown. The length of the CDR3 is 13 residues. V was trimmed by 3 bases and J by 6 bases, leaving 12 bases between them. Naive CD8 T cell sorting was performed on the CD8+CD4-CCR7+CD45RA+ phenotype. Making the bulk TCR libraries relied on previously described methods and listed TCR primers. TCRdb independently ran MiXCR on the PCR reads; one entry per CDR3 protein. The sample consists of tens of thousands of distinct CDR3 sequences, about a quarter of them appearing once. The clonotype was recovered from a human donor in good health. Some libraries in this study had Jurkat cell RNA spiked in. The source material was naive CD8+ T cells from blood, with Jurkat cell RNA spiked in. Subset specified: FACS-sorted CD8+CD4-CCR7+CD45RA+ naive T cells. V and J are TRBV12-3 or TRBV12-4 and TRBJ2-7; the D call may be TRBD1 or TRBD2 (5 bases each). CDR3 region: CASSFVAGSEQYF. CDR3 nucleotides: TGTGCCAGCAGTTTTGTGGCAGGGAGCGAGCAGTACTTC.